Listed below are T cell receptor beta chains from one sample, sequenced in a study of blood T cell repertoires in COVID-19. The repertoire was sequenced with immunoSEQ multiplex PCR; TCRdb's copy has only in-frame clones and lacks some. This table holds around 330,000 clones, around 89% found once. Sample: PBMCs or T cells enriched from blood (not recorded which). The receptors derive from a woman in her thirties or forties who had recovered from COVID-19. The CDR3 runs from the conserved cysteine through the conserved F or W. The order of the fields is V gene, D gene, J gene, clone size, CDR3 protein, CDR3 DNA. A D gene is named only where the DNA matches it firmly. Clone size is stated in some rows and not others, as once, few, many or a class when expanded.

TRBV3-1/TRBV3-2	-	TRBJ1-1	-	CASRGQGSTEAFF	TGTGCCAGCAGAGGTCAGGGTTCCACTGAAGCTTTCTTT
TRBV7-9	-	TRBJ1-2	few	CASSLPGETNGYTF	TGTGCCAGCAGCTTACCAGGGGAAACGAATGGCTACACCTTC
TRBV10-3	-	TRBJ1-2	-	CAISESAGLGYTF	TGTGCCATCAGTGAGTCAGCAGGGTTAGGCTACACCTTC
TRBV9	-	TRBJ2-3	-	CASSLFPDTDTQYF	TGTGCCAGCAGCCTCTTCCCAGACACAGATACGCAGTATTTT
TRBV30	-	TRBJ1-1	once	CAWGTYEAFF	TGTGCCTGGGGGACATATGAAGCTTTCTTT
TRBV28	-	TRBJ1-6	few	CASGAGPINSPLHF	TGTGCCAGCGGGGCAGGGCCTATTAATTCACCCCTCCACTTT
TRBV27	-	TRBJ1-6	-	CASRSSLNSPLHF	TGTGCCAGCAGGTCTTCTCTAAATTCACCCCTCCACTTT
TRBV7-9	TRBD2	TRBJ2-7	-	CASMELASGSTYEQYF	TGTGCCAGCATGGAATTGGCTAGCGGGAGTACTTACGAGCAGTACTTC
TRBV5-4	TRBD2	TRBJ2-7	few	CASSSGTSDEQYF	TGTGCCAGCAGCTCTGGGACTAGTGACGAGCAGTACTTC
TRBV7-9	-	TRBJ2-1	-	CASSFNSYNEQFF	TGTGCCAGCAGCTTTAACAGTTACAATGAGCAGTTCTTC